Here is one T cell receptor beta chain with its context. CDR1 is LGHNA and CDR2 is YSLEER in the germline V gene. The CDR3 sequence is 15 residues long. V lost 0 bases to trimming and J lost 4 bases, with 10 bases between them. These data come from a study of identifying expanded T cells in peripheral blood. Here immunoSEQ multiplex PCR was the method, and the copy in TCRdb shows in-frame clones only, minus some. The sample contains about 47,000 clones, roughly 82% of which appear only once. This chain uses TRBV4-3 with TRBJ2-1, with D tentatively TRBD1 (6 bases). The TCR comes from a person aged 18 to 75 in good health. Material: blood. The CDR3 region is CASSQDRGVYNEQFF. The CDR3 DNA reads TGCGCCAGCAGCCAAGACAGGGGCGTATACAATGAGCAGTTCTTC.